This T cell receptor (beta chain) was captured in a study of blood T cell repertoires in COVID-19. Study overall: Collection of acute and convalescent COVID-19 samples took place in the United States, Italy and Spain. The cDNA or gDNA used as material had been derived from T cells, B-cell-depleted T cells, or PBMCs.

CDR1 is SGHTA, CDR2 FQGNSA, per germline. The CDR3 totals 14 residues. Trimming removed 4 bases at V and 0 bases at J, with 7 bases between. In the original analysis: Researchers report that nucleated cell counts were estimated from reference gene primer amplification. Clones were sequenced by immunoSEQ multiplex PCR, and TCRdb holds only the in-frame ones, with some missing. V and J calls and clone size are as listed in that table; D and trimming were resolved from the DNA. The sample holds fewer than 200,000 clones, about 86% seen once. The source of this sequence is a man aged 50 to 60 with active or convalescent COVID-19. This chain uses TRBV7-2 with TRBJ2-4, with D possibly TRBD2 on 5 matching bases. Input material: peripheral blood. DNA of the CDR3: TGTGCCAGCAGCTCGGACTTAGCCAAAAACATTCAGTACTTC. It codes for CASSSDLAKNIQYF.